This TCR beta chain was sequenced during a study of CD8+CD57+ T cells in acquired aplastic anemia. The sequenced patients had an expansion of CD8+CD57+ cells seen by flow cytometry. Severe acquired aplastic anemia was diagnosed in all patients. No therapy was given to patients before blood sampling. TCR beta VDJ and CDR3 profiles were obtained from a genomic DNA template. Each CDR3 protein is one row after TCRdb ran MiXCR on the reads. The sample yields around 220,000 distinct CDR3 sequences, about half seen once. Regarding this clonotype: What it binds is unknown.

Regarding the study as a whole: Comparison of patients with controls identified roughly 30 shared CD8+ CDR3 sequences.

V gave up 0 bases and J gave up 6 bases, with 7 bases separating them. CDR3 length: 12 residues. CDR1 and CDR2 from the germline V gene are SGDLS and YYNGEE. The sequenced sample consisted of sorted CD4+, CD8+, or CD8+CD57+ T cells (not recorded which) from PBMCs. This receptor was obtained from a human donor with aplastic anemia. The chain employs TRBV9 and TRBJ2-7; a possible D gene is TRBD2 (6 bases). The CDR3 protein is CASSVGRGEQYF. CDR3 nucleotide sequence: TGTGCCAGCAGCGTAGGGAGGGGCGAGCAGTACTTC.